A single sample is the source of the 7 T cell receptor beta chains below, sequenced in a study of blood T cell repertoires in COVID-19. This table comes from immunoSEQ multiplex PCR, and its TCRdb copy is limited to in-frame clones, with some not included. The sample holds some 130,000 clones; about 88% are singletons and the top ten take about 3.5%. Sequenced: peripheral blood. The receptors here all came from a man aged 45-65 years with active COVID-19.

The CDR3 sequence: CASSHAPPAYEQYF. In DNA, the CDR3 is TGTGCCAGCAGCCATGCCCCCCCAGCCTACGAGCAGTACTTC. The genes are TRBV5-6 and TRBJ2-7, with unresolved D. The length of the CDR3 is 14 residues. The germline V gene encodes CDR1 SGHDT and CDR2 YYEEEE. The V gene lost 4 bases and the J gene lost 2 bases, with 13 bases spanning the gap.

This clone occurred a few times. This chain uses TRBV7-2 with TRBJ2-7; 8 bases match TRBD2. The CDR3 is 14 residues long. Germline CDR1 and CDR2: SGHTA and FQGNSA. With V trimmed by 1 base and J by 6 bases, 5 bases remained unmatched. The CDR3 bases are TGTGCCAGCAGCTTAGGGGTTGCGGGAGGCGAGCAGTACGTC. Its translation: CASSLGVAGGEQYV.

The chain uses TRBV19 and TRBJ1-5; 7 nucleotides align to TRBD1. Per germline, CDR1 LNHDA and CDR2 SQIVND (reference sequence). This CDR3 contains 16 residues. The V and J ends lost 5 bases and 0 bases, in that order; junction bases with no gene match: 7. The CDR3 loop is CASSSGQVASNQPQHF. The CDR3 DNA reads TGTGCCAGTAGTTCAGGACAGGTAGCTAGCAATCAGCCCCAGCATTTT.

This clone was counted between two and nine times. J is TRBJ2-5 and V is TRBV7-2; D is possibly TRBD2 (6 bases). Trimming took off 3 bases at V and 1 base at J, with 9 bases between the two ends. This CDR3 has 14 residues. CDR1 is SGHTA, CDR2 FQGNSA, per germline. CDR3 sequence reads: CASSLLGGQETQYF. For the CDR3, the DNA is TGTGCCAGCAGCTTGCTGGGGGGCCAAGAGACCCAGTACTTC. Using reference TRBV7-2 and TRBJ2-5 for the parts outside the CDR3, the full variable domain is GAGVSQSPSNKVTEKGKDVELRCDPISGHTALYWYRQSLGQGLEFLIYFQGNSAPDKSGLPSDRFSAERTGGSVSTLTIQRTQQEDSAVYLCASSLLGGQETQYFGPGTRLLVL.

The chain couples TRBV5-5 to TRBJ2-5, with 9 bases aligning to TRBD2. CDR1 is SGHKS and CDR2 is YYEKEE in the germline V gene (reference sequence). The CDR3 contains 16 residues. Germline trimming cut 0 bases from V and 5 bases from J; bases unmatched to any gene: 8. CDR3 sequence (DNA): TGTGCCAGCAGCTTGGCGCGCGGGAGGGCAGGGGAGACCCAGTACTTC. Translation gives CASSLARGRAGETQYF.

This chain uses TRBV19 with TRBJ2-7; D is possibly TRBD1 (5 bases). The germline V and J ends were trimmed by 2 bases and 9 bases, with 17 bases remaining between them. The CDR3 totals 14 residues. The germline V gene encodes CDR1 LNHDA and CDR2 SQIVND (reference sequence). DNA of the CDR3: TGTGCCAGTAGTATAAGGGGCACCGACGATCGGCAGTACTTC. The encoded protein is CASSIRGTDDRQYF.

The chain links TRBV12-3 or TRBV12-4 to TRBJ2-1; D remains ambiguous. V gave up 3 bases and J gave up 8 bases, with 5 bases separating them. The CDR3 has 11 residues. The CDR3 bases are TGTGCCAGCAGTTTTCACTATGAGCAGTTCTTC. This codes for CASSFHYEQFF.